This TCR beta chain stems from a study of a mutant IDH1 vaccine in newly diagnosed glioma (dated by TCRdb to the early 2020s). Turning to the overall study: Of the roughly 33 treated patients, around 60% were male and around 38% were female, and a mean age of approximately 40 years was recorded. Longitudinal TCRB deep sequencing was performed for roughly 24 treated patients wherever samples were available for exploratory analyses. Before enrollment, most patients had been given radiochemotherapy with temozolomide as standard therapy, while the rest had received either radiotherapy alone or temozolomide alone. Peripheral blood was drawn at six visits: V03 (baseline), V05, V07, V10, V12 and V13.

This clone has just a few counts. Its antigen specificity is not known. No base-level quality is on record; no much larger clone is a single base apart. Study-wide findings and limitations: No apparent relationship was observed between pseudoprogression and alterations in the top peripheral T cell clonotypes detected by TCRB sequencing. PBMC samples for TCRB deep sequencing were selected based on availability. Immune responses induced by the vaccine were seen in more than 85% of patients across multiple MHC alleles. It was noted by the authors that analyses of patient blood samples could not be reproduced owing to sample limitations.

Libraries came from the immunoSEQ multiplex PCR assay. The hsTCRB Kit was used according to the manufacturer's protocol to amplify rearranged TCR beta chain sequences. An Illumina MiSeq was used to sequence the TCRB libraries. In the authors' own workflow: Demultiplexing, trimming and gene mapping were performed with the kit vendor's proprietary platform. In TCRdb, the immuneACCESS table is reduced to in-frame sequences with V and J assigned. These tables do not hold every clone; where another copy was compared, an unresolved V gene accounts for under half, and the others remain unexplained. V, J and clone size reflect that table, while D and trimming were determined from the DNA. The sample records approximately 70,000 clones, around 86% of which are singletons. The ten largest clones represent under 3.5% of the sample. In light of the paper, this sample's time point label describes: baseline, week 1 (first vaccination visit). The treatment or condition label on this specimen signifies: pre-vaccination baseline after standard-of-care therapy. Newly diagnosed WHO grade 3 or 4 IDH1-mutant astrocytomas showing loss of nuclear ATRX were present in the donors. The samples were drawn from NOA16, a multicentre, single-arm, open-label phase I trial in Germany that tested a mutant IDH1 peptide vaccine in humans for the first time. For immunogenicity testing, the blood drawn at visit V03 was used as the baseline sample. Genomic DNA for TCRB sequencing was extracted from EDTA blood using the DNeasy Blood and Tissue Kit.

Sequencing was performed on PBMCs, taken from a glioma patient treated with radiotherapy, temozolomide or both. The receptor's source is a man aged 25 to 40 with glioma.

The DNA is TGTGCCAGCAGCCCCCCCTCGCAGCCCGGGGAGCTGTTTTTT. Its protein reads: CASSPPSQPGELFF. Recombination joined TRBV11-3 with TRBJ2-2; no D gene is confidently identified. Measured from the cysteine to the phenylalanine, the CDR3 is 14 residues long. Only CDR3 DNA is held: 42 bases, read in frame from base 1. V was cut back by 5 bases and J by 6 bases, leaving a gap of 13 bases between them. CDR1 SGHNT and CDR2 YENEEA are derived from the germline V gene.